The source of this T cell receptor beta chain is a study of memory CD4+ T cells and cytomegalovirus serostatus. Study-wide findings and caveats: Each of roughly 65 CMV-associated TCRbeta sequences occurred in one to five individuals.

Produced via immunoSEQ multiplex PCR; TCRdb's table is partial and in-frame only. The table lists roughly 60,000 clones, about three quarters of them singletons. Trimming at V came to 4 bases and at J to 7 bases, leaving 16 bases not matched to a gene. Germline CDR1 and CDR2: SGHTA and FQGNSA. The CDR3 length is 17 residues. Note on this clone: Its antigen is as yet unknown.

The sort gate was single viable CD3+CD4+CD8-CD45RO+ cells for memory CD4+ T cells. This sequence joins TRBV7-2 and TRBJ2-1, with TRBD2 identical over 7 bases. The sequence came from an adult in good health and CMV-seronegative. Sequenced material: memory CD4+ T cells from blood. The CDR3 nucleotides read TGTGCCAGCAGCTCGCCGAACGGGGCCCCAGCGGGAAATGAGCAGTTCTTC. Its translation: CASSSPNGAPAGNEQFF.